This T cell receptor (beta chain) was sequenced in a study of shared T cell receptors in the human thymus (dated by TCRdb to 2020 to 2023). For the study in its entirety: The study examined how self-reactive, shared T-cell receptor alpha chains are generated in the human thymus.

About this clone itself: Its antigen remains undetermined. Nothing much larger sits one base from this clone, and base qualities are not available.

Library creation used the immunoSEQ multiplex PCR assay. Held by TCRdb, this immuneACCESS table contains in-frame sequences only and omits some clones. Under half of the omission traces to an unresolved V gene where checked; the cause of the rest is unknown. The sample data list around 340,000 clones, and around 93% of these were observed just once. The ten largest clones take up approximately 0.02% of the sample. Inclusive of the bounding cysteine and phenylalanine, the CDR3 is 15 residues long. Only the CDR3 DNA is retained, 45 bases long and in frame from the first base. The germline V gene encodes CDR1 LNHDA and CDR2 SQIVND (reference sequence). The V and J ends are trimmed by 2 bases and 3 bases, leaving 11 bases between them.

This clonotype originated in a human donor. The chain links TRBV19 with TRBJ2-1; TRBD2 is possibly the D segment (6 matching bases). Input material: thymocytes. The base sequence is TGTGCCAGTAGTATAAGTAGCGGAGACTACAATGAGCAGTTCTTC. Translated, it gives CASSISSGDYNEQFF.